The subject of this entry is one T cell receptor beta chain. Its antigen is not known. All donors participated as healthy donors of bone marrow. Donors were ostensibly healthy at sampling, although undocumented immune exposures were probable. This entry is derived from a study of cytomegalovirus exposure and HLA in healthy donors. General study points: Later analysis found that TCR beta chains associated with HLA were more clonally expanded than other, equally common chains. Rarity marked most TCR sequences, yet some public TCRs occurred in many donors.

V lost 6 bases, J lost 5 bases, and 11 bases lay in between. From germline, CDR1 is MGHRA and CDR2 YSYEKL. The CDR3 has 13 residues. PCR involved 60 Vbeta and 13 Jbeta primers. Sequenced by immunoSEQ multiplex PCR; TCRdb stores in-frame clones only, minus some. The sample has 200,000 to 250,000 clones, about three quarters seen once. The receptor's source is a man between 35 and 55 years old in good health and CMV-seronegative. The genes are TRBV4-1 and TRBJ2-1; D is undetermined. The sequencing sample was made of PBMCs. CDR3 nucleotide sequence: TGCGCCAGCAGTCCCGGAGTGGACAATGAGCAGTTCTTC. Translating gives CASSPGVDNEQFF.